One T cell receptor (beta chain) is described in this entry. Its specific antigen is unknown. Base quality data are lacking; no much larger clone is found one base away. This sample is part of a study of prognosis after radiotherapy for stage I lung cancer listed by TCRdb under 2021. For the study in its entirety: Between early 2018 and early 2019, around 19 patients with stage I NSCLC were enrolled in Nanjing, China. The cohort comprised 13 men and about six women with a median age of roughly 69 years, ranging from roughly 53 to 95 years. SBRT was not combined with any concurrent therapy in any patient. For each of the approximately 19 patients, one blood sample was taken before SBRT and one after, so the study sequenced around 40 samples in total. Using image-guided IMRT or VMAT, SBRT was delivered in 3 to 5 fractions at a biologically effective dose of at least 100 Gy. This study profiled peripheral blood TCR beta repertoires from stage I NSCLC patients before and after stereotactic body radiotherapy and linked the repertoires to distant failure. About 20% of the 19 patients developed distant metastases after SBRT, at a median of approximately 7 months; the other 15 showed no significant progression. Squamous cell carcinoma histology was identified in roughly seven patients, and adenocarcinoma histology was identified in twelve patients. Every patient was regarded as medically inoperable, because of comorbidities in around eleven cases and refusal of surgery in roughly seven cases. Roughly 14 patients had newly diagnosed primary stage I lung tumors, and several had oligometastatic NSCLC after surgical resection of the primary tumor. What the research found in general, with its limitations: TRBV and TRBJ usage frequencies reportedly differed by metastasis status, in two V genes at baseline and in nine V and two J genes after SBRT. Post-SBRT Shannon entropy and its change from baseline were lower in patients who developed distant metastases; baseline Shannon entropy was not associated with metastases. Whether the expanded TCR clones were tumor-specific was not determined. Unique TCR clone counts fell after SBRT (median 10,088 before versus fewer than 7,500 after; Wilcoxon paired P=0.011). The study was limited by its small cohort and short follow-up, and the findings require independent validation. No adjustment for multiple comparisons was applied to any of the reported P values.

No patient had a history of other malignancies or prior chemotherapy or radiotherapy, and all had node-negative disease on CT and PET/CT. Six milliliters of peripheral venous blood were drawn into EDTA tubes at each of two time points. Ficoll-Paque Plus density-gradient centrifugation was used to isolate PBMCs. Right after collection, samples were kept at -80 degrees C until analysis. Taken from the germline V gene, the CDR1 and CDR2 loops are SGHDN and FVKESK. V is clipped by 4 bases and J by 1 base, and the sequence between their germline boundaries is 4 bases long. The CDR3 goes from the cysteine to the phenylalanine over 12 residues. The read is trimmed to its CDR3 DNA, 36 bases read in frame from base 1. Two rounds of multiplex PCR were performed to amplify the TCR beta CDR3 region from genomic DNA. In the first PCR round, primers specific to each TRBV and TRBJ gene were used, and the primer sequences were filed in Chinese patent CN105087789A. Universal primers were used in the second round of PCR. The Roche High Pure PCR Template Preparation Kit was used to extract genomic DNA from frozen PBMCs. An Illumina HiSeq 3000 was used to sequence the libraries paired-end with 151 bp reads. The authors' analysis ran thus. Raw reads lacking the multiplex PCR primer sequences were removed with CutAdapt. PEAR was used to merge high-quality paired reads into contigs. By alignment to reference sequences, MiXCR assigned TRB V, D and J gene segments to each contig. CDR3 sequences were clustered by base quality and sequence similarity to remove sequencing errors. Diversity was measured as Shannon entropy normalized by the natural log of productive TCR sequence number. Clonality was defined as one minus Shannon entropy divided by the natural log of the number of unique clonotypes. The Youden index of ROC curves was used to select progression-free survival cut-offs for repertoire metrics, and analyses were performed in R 3.5.3. TCRdb trimmed the raw reads at Q25, called clones with MiXCR and kept productive beta chains. Rows are combined by CDR3 protein, so each entry shows the most common genes and DNA. The V and J calls come from TCRdb's annotation, not from the publication. This sample holds approximately 30,000 distinct CDR3 sequences; roughly 40% were observed only once. The ten largest clones capture 15% of the sample.

This receptor was identified in a donor aged 50 or older with non-small cell lung cancer. The chain employs TRBV14 and TRBJ1-1, with no confident D gene call. The sample in question was PBMCs, obtained before or after stereotactic body radiation therapy (not recorded which). CDR3 loop: CASSPQNTEAFF. The nucleotide sequence reads as follows: TGTGCCAGCAGCCCCCAGAACACTGAAGCTTTCTTT.